The 15 T cell receptor beta chains in this list originate from one sample, sequenced in a study of blood T cells in healthy people across ages. A second roughly 7 to 11 cycle PCR used barcoded and J-beta primers. TCRdb redid the calling of the 5' RACE reads with MiXCR, one entry per CDR3 protein. The sample yields around 1,600,000 distinct CDR3 sequences, 42% seen once. The source material was blood. Source of these receptors: a woman between 18 and 29 years old in good health.

The V call is TRBV20-1, the J call TRBJ2-1; 12 positions match TRBD2. V was clipped by 4 bases and J by 3 bases; unmatched bases: 4. This CDR3 comprises 15 residues. Germline V gene sequence: CDR1 DFQATT, CDR2 SNEGSKA (reference sequence). CDR3: CSANGLAGRYNEQFF. CDR3 nucleotide sequence: TGCAGTGCTAACGGACTAGCGGGGCGCTACAATGAGCAGTTCTTC.

In this sample, this clonotype turned up a few times. The chain couples TRBV7-9 to TRBJ2-7, with 7 bases that match TRBD1. This CDR3 has 15 residues. Germline V CDR1 and CDR2: SEHNR, FQNEAQ (reference sequence). J was trimmed by 1 base and V by 5 bases; bases with no gene match: 8. The CDR3 DNA is TGTGCCAGCAGCACCCTCGGGACAGTATCCTACGAGCAGTACTTC. It yields the protein CASSTLGTVSYEQYF.

This chain uses TRBV6-2 or TRBV6-3 with TRBJ1-5, with D perhaps matching TRBD1 (5 bases). CDR1 is MNHEY, CDR2 SVGEGT, per germline. Between the trimmed V and J ends, which lost 6 bases and 0 bases, there was a span of 9 bases. The CDR3 is made up of 14 amino acids. The CDR3 sequence is CASRQANSNQPQHF. The CDR3 DNA reads TGTGCCAGCAGACAGGCTAATAGCAATCAGCCCCAGCATTTT.

The chain links TRBV12-3 or TRBV12-4 to TRBJ1-1, with D perhaps TRBD1 (6 bases). This CDR3 has 14 amino acids. Between the trimmed V and J ends, which lost 5 bases and 8 bases, there was a span of 18 bases. The CDR3 nucleotides are TGTGCCAGCAGTAGAGTACAGGGTGGAGGCGAAGCTTTCTTT. It specifies CASSRVQGGGEAFF.

This clonotype was seen more than once but under ten times. V and J are TRBV10-3 and TRBJ2-7, with a tentative D call TRBD2 (5 bases). The CDR3 totals 15 residues. CDR1 is ENHRY, CDR2 SYGVKD, per germline. Trimming cost V 6 bases and J 0 bases, with 15 bases left between them. The CDR3 protein is CAIRREYPSSYEQYF. The CDR3 coding sequence is TGTGCCATCAGGAGGGAATATCCGAGCTCCTACGAGCAGTACTTC.

This clonotype was picked up one time. This sequence joins TRBV28 and TRBJ2-7, with D unresolved. Trimming removed 7 bases from V and 12 bases from J, with 25 bases in between. CDR1 is MDHEN and CDR2 is SYDVKM in the germline V gene. The CDR3 runs 14 residues. The CDR3 protein is CASNPMGGRAHRYF. CDR3 nucleotides: TGTGCCAGCAACCCTATGGGCGGACGTGCACACCGGTACTTC.

J is TRBJ2-3 and V is TRBV7-2; D remains ambiguous. Trimming stripped 4 bases from V and 2 bases from J, with 19 bases between. The CDR3 runs to 17 residues. CDR1 is SGHTA and CDR2 is FQGNSA in the germline V gene. CDR3 in DNA: TGTGCCAGCAGCTCCCCTGGAATTCGCGGTTACACAGATACGCAGTATTTT. This gives the protein CASSSPGIRGYTDTQYF.

This clonotype was detected a few times. The J gene is TRBJ2-6, the V gene TRBV20-1; D unresolved. The ends were cut back, 1 base at V and 2 bases at J, with 6 bases in the middle. Germline values: CDR1 DFQATT, CDR2 SNEGSKA (reference sequence). CDR3 length: 14 residues. CDR3 residues: CSARGATGANVLTF. The CDR3 region has the DNA TGCAGTGCTAGAGGGGCCACTGGGGCCAACGTCCTGACTTTC.

This clonotype showed up just a few times. The V gene is TRBV4-2, the J gene TRBJ2-3; TRBD1 might be the D (5 bases). Germline CDR1 LGHNA, CDR2 YNFKEQ. CDR3 length: 16 amino acids. V shed 1 base and J shed 1 base, with 12 bases lying between them. CDR3 DNA: TGTGCCAGCAGCCAAGCTCTGGGGCAGGGCACAGATACGCAGTATTTT. Protein product: CASSQALGQGTDTQYF.

The chain employs TRBV20-1 and TRBJ1-1; 8 nucleotides line up with TRBD1. Trimming at V came to 1 base and at J to 4 bases, leaving 5 bases not matched to a gene. The CDR3 is made up of 14 amino acids. The germline V gene encodes CDR1 DFQATT and CDR2 SNEGSKA (reference sequence). The CDR3 sequence is CSARVTGGGTEAFF. CDR3 nucleotide sequence: TGCAGTGCTAGAGTTACAGGGGGGGGCACTGAAGCTTTCTTT.

In its sample, this clonotype was seen once. The gene calls are TRBV5-1 and TRBJ2-1; possibly TRBD1 or TRBD2 for D (7 bases each). The end of the DNA fits TRBJ2-7 better, so the J call may be wrong. The length of the CDR3 is 15 residues. In germline, CDR1 is SGHRS, CDR2 YFSETQ. CDR3 residues: CASSSRQGDYNEQYF. CDR3 nucleotides: TGCGCCAGCAGCTCACGGCAGGGGGACTACAATGAGCAGTACTTC.

J is TRBJ2-7 and V is TRBV20-1; D ambiguous. The CDR3 totals 14 residues. Germline lookup yields CDR1 DFQATT and CDR2 SNEGSKA (reference sequence). Trimming cost V 0 bases and J 5 bases, with 14 bases left between them. The CDR3 here is CSARDTGVRDEQYF. In nucleotides, the CDR3 is TGCAGTGCTAGAGATACTGGGGTAAGGGACGAGCAGTACTTC.

The CDR3 is CADSRDRGRINYGYTF. The CDR3 DNA reads TGTGCCGACAGTAGGGACAGGGGACGAATTAACTATGGCTACACCTTC. V and J are TRBV12-3 or TRBV12-4 and TRBJ1-2, with 10 nucleotides matching TRBD1. CDR3 size: 16 residues. Trimming at V came to 11 bases and at J to 1 base, leaving 13 bases not matched to a gene.

This clonotype was picked up many times. This chain connects TRBV7-8 to TRBJ2-3; D gene uncertain. The CDR3 is 12 residues long. V was shortened by 2 bases and J by 6 bases, with 6 bases between the two germline ends. Germline CDR1 SGHVS, CDR2 FQNEAQ. The CDR3 loop is CASSLTVDTQYF. In nucleotides, the CDR3 is TGTGCCAGCAGCTTAACGGTTGATACGCAGTATTTT. Based on the CDR3 plus reference TRBV7-8 and TRBJ2-3, the full variable domain is GAGVSQSPRYKVAKRGQDVALRCDPISGHVSLFWYQQALGQGPEFLTYFQNEAQLDKSGLPSDRFFAERPEGSVSTLKIQRTQQEDSAVYLCASSLTVDTQYFGPGTRLTVL.

The rearrangement links TRBV5-1 to TRBJ1-1; tentative D call: TRBD1 (5 bases). With 4 bases removed from V and 1 base from J, the gap between germline ends came to 14 bases. The CDR3 sequence is 15 residues long. The germline CDR1 and CDR2 sequences are SGHRS and YFSETQ. Here the CDR3 DNA reads TGCGCCAGCAGCGTGGGCGGGACCTCGAACACTGAAGCTTTCTTT. Protein sequence: CASSVGGTSNTEAFF.